This T cell receptor (beta chain) was profiled in a study of T cell responses to AZD1222 COVID-19 vaccine. Whole-study context: Second doses that came at about 4 or about 12 weeks were put together. The study, taken as a whole, reports: Recipients of two AZD1222 doses showed rising Spike-specific TCR breadth and depth. The study sampled repertoires only after the peak T cell response.

About this clone itself: What it binds is not known.

Trimming pared 5 bases from V and 1 base from J, leaving 15 bases between. This CDR3 is 16 amino acids long. The germline CDR1 and CDR2 sequences are MDHEN and SYDVKM. Some clones are missing from TCRdb's copy, which holds only in-frame ones; the method was immunoSEQ multiplex PCR. This repertoire shows over 95,000 clones, roughly 88% found once; its top ten account for less than 3.5%. The sequences come from peripheral blood, collected on day 0 of AZD1222 vaccination. This chain joins TRBV28 and TRBJ2-1; D unclear. The source of this sequence is an adult in good health. In DNA form, the CDR3 reads TGTGCCAGCAGTCCCCCTCTATTCGGGTCCTACAATGAGCAGTTCTTC. Translated: CASSPPLFGSYNEQFF.